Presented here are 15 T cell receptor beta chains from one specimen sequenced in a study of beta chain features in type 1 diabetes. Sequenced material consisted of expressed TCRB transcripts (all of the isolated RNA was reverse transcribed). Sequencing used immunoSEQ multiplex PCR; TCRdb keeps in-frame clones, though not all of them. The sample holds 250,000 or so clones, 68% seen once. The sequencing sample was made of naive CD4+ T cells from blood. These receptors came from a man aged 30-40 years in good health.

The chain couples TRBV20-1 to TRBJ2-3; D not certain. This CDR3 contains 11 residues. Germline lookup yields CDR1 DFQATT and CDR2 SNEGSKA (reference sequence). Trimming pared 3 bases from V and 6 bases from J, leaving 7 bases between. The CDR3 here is CSASELDTQYF. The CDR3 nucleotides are TGCAGTGCTAGTGAGTTGGATACGCAGTATTTT.

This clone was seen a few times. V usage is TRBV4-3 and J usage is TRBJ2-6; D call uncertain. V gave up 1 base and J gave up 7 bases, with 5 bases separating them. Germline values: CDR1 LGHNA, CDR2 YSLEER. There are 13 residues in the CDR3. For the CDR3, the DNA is TGCGCCAGCAGCCAAGTGGGAGCCAACGTCCTGACTTTC. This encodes CASSQVGANVLTF.

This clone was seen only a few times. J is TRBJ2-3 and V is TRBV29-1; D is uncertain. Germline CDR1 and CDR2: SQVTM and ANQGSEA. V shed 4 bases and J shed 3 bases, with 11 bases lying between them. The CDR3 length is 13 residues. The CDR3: CSVVLIGTDTQYF. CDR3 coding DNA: TGCAGCGTTGTCCTGATAGGGACAGATACGCAGTATTTT.

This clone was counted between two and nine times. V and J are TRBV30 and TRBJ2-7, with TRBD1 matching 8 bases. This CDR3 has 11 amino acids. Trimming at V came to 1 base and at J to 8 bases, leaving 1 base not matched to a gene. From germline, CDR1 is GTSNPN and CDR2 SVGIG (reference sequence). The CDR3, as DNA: TGTGCCTGGAGTGGACAGGGGAAGCAGTACTTC. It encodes CAWSGQGKQYF.

Here the CDR3 DNA reads TGCAGCGTTGTGAGCTCTGGAAACACCATATATTTT. This translates into CSVVSSGNTIYF. The chain employs TRBV29-1 and TRBJ1-3; D gene uncertain. The CDR3 has 12 amino acids. The ends were cut back, 4 bases at V and 0 bases at J, with 4 bases in the middle. CDR1 and CDR2 (germline): SQVTM, ANQGSEA.

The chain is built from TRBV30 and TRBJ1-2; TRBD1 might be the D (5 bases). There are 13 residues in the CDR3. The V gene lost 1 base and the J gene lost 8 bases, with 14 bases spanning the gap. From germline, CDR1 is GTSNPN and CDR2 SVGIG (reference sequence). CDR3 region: CAWSAKLGDGYTF. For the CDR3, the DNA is TGTGCCTGGAGTGCGAAATTGGGGGACGGCTACACCTTC. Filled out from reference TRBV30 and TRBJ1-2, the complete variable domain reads SQTIHQWPATLVQPVGSPLSLECTVEGTSNPNLYWYRQAAGRGLQLLFYSVGIGQISSEVPQNLSASRPQDRQFILSSKKLLLSDSGFYLCAWSAKLGDGYTFGSGTRLTVV.

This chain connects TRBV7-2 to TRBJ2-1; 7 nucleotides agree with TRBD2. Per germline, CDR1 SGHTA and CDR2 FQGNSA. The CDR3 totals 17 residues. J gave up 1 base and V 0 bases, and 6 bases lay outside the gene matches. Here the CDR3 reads CASSLAPLAASYNEQFF. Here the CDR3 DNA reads TGTGCCAGCAGCTTAGCTCCCCTAGCGGCTTCCTACAATGAGCAGTTCTTC.

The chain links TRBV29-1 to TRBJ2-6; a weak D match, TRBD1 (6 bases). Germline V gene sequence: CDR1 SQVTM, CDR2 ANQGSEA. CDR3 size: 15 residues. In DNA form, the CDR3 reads TGCTCCGTTACAGGGTGGGCTTCAGGGGCCAACGTCCTGACTTTC. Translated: CSVTGWASGANVLTF.

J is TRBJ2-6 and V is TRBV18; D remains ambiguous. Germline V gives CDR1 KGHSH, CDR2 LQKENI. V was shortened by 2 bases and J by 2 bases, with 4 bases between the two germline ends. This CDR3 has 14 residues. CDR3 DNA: TGTGCCAGCTCACCAGGCGCTGGGGCCAACGTCCTGACTTTC. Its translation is CASSPGAGANVLTF.

CDR3 coding DNA: TGCGCCAGCAGCTTGGCCGGGGATTACAATGAGCAGTTCTTC. As protein: CASSLAGDYNEQFF. The chain has TRBV5-1 and TRBJ2-1, with D maybe TRBD2 (5 bases). The CDR3 has 14 residues. Germline-derived CDR1 and CDR2 are SGHRS and YFSETQ. The germline V and J ends were trimmed by 0 bases and 4 bases, with 8 bases remaining between them.

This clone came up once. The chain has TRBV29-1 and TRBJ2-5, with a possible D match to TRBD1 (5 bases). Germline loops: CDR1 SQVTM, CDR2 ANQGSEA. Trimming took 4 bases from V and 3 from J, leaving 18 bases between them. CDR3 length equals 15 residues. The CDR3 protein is CSVVNGVGRKETQYF. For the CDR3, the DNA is TGCAGCGTTGTGAATGGAGTGGGGCGTAAAGAGACCCAGTACTTC.

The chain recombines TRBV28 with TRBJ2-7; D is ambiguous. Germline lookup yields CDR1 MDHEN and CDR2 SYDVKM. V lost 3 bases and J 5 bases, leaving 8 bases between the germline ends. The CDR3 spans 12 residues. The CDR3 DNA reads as TGTGCCAGCAGTTTGACCCCCCACGAGCAGTACTTC. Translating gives CASSLTPHEQYF.

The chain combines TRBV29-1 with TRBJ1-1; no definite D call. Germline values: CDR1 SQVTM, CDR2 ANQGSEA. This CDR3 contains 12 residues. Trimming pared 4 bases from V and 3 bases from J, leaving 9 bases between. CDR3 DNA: TGCAGCGTTGCGGTAGGTTACACTGAAGCTTTCTTT. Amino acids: CSVAVGYTEAFF. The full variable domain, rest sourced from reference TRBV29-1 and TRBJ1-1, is SAVISQKPSRDICQRGTSLTIQCQVDSQVTMMFWYRQQPGQSLTLIATANQGSEATYESGFVIDKFPISRPNLTFSTLTVSNMSPEDSSIYLCSVAVGYTEAFFGQGTRLTVV.

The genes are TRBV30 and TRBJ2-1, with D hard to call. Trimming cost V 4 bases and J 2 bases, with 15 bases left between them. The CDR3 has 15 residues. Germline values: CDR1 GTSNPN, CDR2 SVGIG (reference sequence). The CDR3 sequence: CAWTSTWGTYNEQFF. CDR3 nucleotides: TGTGCCTGGACCTCGACTTGGGGTACCTACAATGAGCAGTTCTTC.

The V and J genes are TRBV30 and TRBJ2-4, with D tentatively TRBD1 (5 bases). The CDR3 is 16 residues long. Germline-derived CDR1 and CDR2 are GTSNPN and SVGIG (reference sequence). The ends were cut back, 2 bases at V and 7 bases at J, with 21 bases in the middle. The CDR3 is CAWSSAGPPFFNIQYF. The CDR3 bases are TGTGCCTGGAGTAGTGCAGGGCCACCCTTTTTTAACATTCAGTACTTC.